This T cell receptor beta chain came from a study of blood T cells in healthy people across ages. Study conclusions and caveats: Diversity of TCR beta per million T cells declined in a roughly linear way with age.

This CDR3 comprises 15 residues. J was trimmed by 5 bases and V by 1 base; bases with no gene match: 6. Looked up from germline, CDR1 is SGHRS and CDR2 is YFSETQ. Isolated per sample were at least 6 million PBMCs. Combining a sample-barcoded 5' primer with a J-beta primer mix, a second PCR ran for 7 to 11 cycles. A minimum of 2.5 million CDR3-containing paired-end reads was obtained for each sample. Via MiXCR, TCRdb re-called the 5' RACE reads, giving one row per CDR3 protein. The sample carries roughly 1,500,000 distinct CDR3 sequences, approximately 42% recorded once. As to this clonotype: Antigen specificity is unknown.

Sequencing was carried out using blood. The genes are TRBV5-1 and TRBJ2-1, with 7 bases fitting TRBD2. The receptor's source is a young woman in good health. DNA for the CDR3: TGCGCCAGCAGCTTGCCTGGCGGGGGTAACAATGAGCAGTTCTTC. Amino acids: CASSLPGGGNNEQFF.